This TCR beta chain is from a study of a mutant IDH1 vaccine in newly diagnosed glioma. Produced via immunoSEQ multiplex PCR; TCRdb's table is partial and in-frame only. The sample lists some 12,000 clones, about four fifths occurring once. The time point is: week 47, end of study. Every vaccine dose comprised 300 ug of mutant IDH1 20-mer peptide plus topical imiquimod. In regard to this clone: Its cognate antigen is unknown.

The CDR3 runs to 17 residues. Trimming cost V 0 bases and J 0 bases; bases outside gene matches: 3. CDR1 and CDR2 (germline): SGHTS, YDEGEE. The specimen comprised PBMCs, sampled from a glioma patient whose treatment included an IDH1 peptide vaccine. The clonotype originates from a man aged 25 to 40 with glioma. This rearrangement joins TRBV5-8 to TRBJ2-7, with 13 bases matching TRBD2. CDR3 amino acids: CASSLVTSGRASYEQYF. The CDR3 nucleotides read TGTGCCAGCAGCTTGGTTACTAGCGGGAGGGCCTCCTACGAGCAGTACTTC.